Below, 23 T cell receptor beta chains from the same sample are listed, as sequenced in a study of blood T cell repertoires in COVID-19. Profiling relied on immunoSEQ multiplex PCR, and the TCRdb table lists in-frame clones only, not all of them. Of 150,000 to 200,000 clones in the sample, approximately 85% were seen once. Input material: peripheral blood. The receptors here all came from a human donor with active or convalescent COVID-19. The donor label of this sample is uncertain.

V gene TRBV19 combines with J gene TRBJ1-4, with D uncertain. The CDR3 has 11 residues. Germline CDR1 LNHDA, CDR2 SQIVND (reference sequence). The germline V and J ends were trimmed by 8 bases and 3 bases, with 4 bases remaining between them. CDR3 in DNA: TGTGCCAGTCTCGCTAATGAAAAACTGTTTTTT. The encoded protein is CASLANEKLFF.

This chain links TRBV15 with TRBJ2-7; TRBD2 matches at 7 bases. There are 15 residues in the CDR3. Germline V gene sequence: CDR1 LNHNV, CDR2 YYDKDF (reference sequence). After removal of 0 bases from V and 3 bases from J, the junction contained 5 bases not matched to a gene. The CDR3 nucleotides read TGTGCCACCAGCAGAGAGGGGGGAGGGGACTACGAGCAGTACTTC. Translation: CATSREGGGDYEQYF.

The chain joins TRBV12-3 or TRBV12-4 to TRBJ1-5; tentatively, D is TRBD1 (6 bases). The CDR3 extends over 13 amino acids. V lost 4 bases and J lost 3, with 7 bases in between. The CDR3 protein is CASSWDTNQPQHF. CDR3 nucleotides: TGTGCCAGCAGTTGGGACACCAATCAGCCCCAGCATTTT.

This chain uses TRBV12-5 with TRBJ1-2; perhaps TRBD1 as D (6 bases). Germline V lookup: CDR1 LGHNT, CDR2 FRNRAP. This CDR3 has 13 amino acids. Deletions cut 2 bases from V and 13 bases from J, with 17 bases between. This chain's CDR3 is CASGLPPQGKFTF. The CDR3 nucleotides are TGTGCTAGTGGTTTGCCACCACAGGGAAAATTCACCTTC.

The chain combines TRBV29-1 with TRBJ2-7; D may be TRBD1 (6 bases). Trimming removed 6 bases from V and 0 bases from J, with 21 bases in between. The CDR3 consists of 16 residues. CDR1 and CDR2 from the germline V gene are SQVTM and ANQGSEA. CDR3 sequence (DNA): TGCAGCGTGCTGGAGGTATTGAGGGGGAGCTCCTACGAGCAGTACTTC. This translates into CSVLEVLRGSSYEQYF.

The rearrangement links TRBV6-2 or TRBV6-3 to TRBJ2-6, with 12 bases lining up with TRBD2. V shed 5 bases, J shed 0 bases, and the junction held 5 bases outside the gene matches. Germline V gene lookup returns CDR1 MNHEY and CDR2 SVGEGT. The CDR3 has 18 amino acids. The CDR3 DNA reads as TGTGCCAGCAGTAAACTAGCGGGGGGCATCTCTGGGGCCAACGTCCTGACTTTC. Translated, it gives CASSKLAGGISGANVLTF.

The chain combines TRBV12-3 or TRBV12-4 with TRBJ1-4; D ambiguous. The CDR3 has 13 amino acids. Trimming stripped 3 bases from V and 7 bases from J, with 9 bases between. The CDR3 region has the DNA TGTGCCAGCAGTTTCGGGGAGACTGAAAAACTGTTTTTT. Amino acids: CASSFGETEKLFF.

This chain joins TRBV28 and TRBJ1-2, with D unclear. Germline CDR1 reads MDHEN; CDR2 reads SYDVKM. Trimming cost V 5 bases and J 2 bases, with 6 bases left between them. The CDR3 extends over 12 amino acids. The CDR3 spells CASSLNNYGYTF. The CDR3 nucleotides read TGTGCCAGCAGTCTAAACAACTATGGCTACACCTTC.

The chain links TRBV7-2 to TRBJ2-2, with 9 positions matching TRBD2. The junction had 3 bases not matched to a gene; V was cut back by 2 bases and J by 5 bases. The length of the CDR3 is 15 residues. Germline V gene sequence: CDR1 SGHTA, CDR2 FQGNSA. The CDR3 loop is CASSLRRGGTGELFF. The CDR3 DNA follows: TGTGCCAGCAGCTTACGGCGGGGGGGTACCGGGGAGCTGTTTTTT. The full variable domain, rest sourced from reference TRBV7-2 and TRBJ2-2, is GAGVSQSPSNKVTEKGKDVELRCDPISGHTALYWYRQSLGQGLEFLIYFQGNSAPDKSGLPSDRFSAERTGGSVSTLTIQRTQQEDSAVYLCASSLRRGGTGELFFGEGSRLTVL.

The chain joins TRBV24-1 to TRBJ2-7; D gene uncertain. V lost 5 bases to trimming and J lost 5 bases, with 6 bases between them. The CDR3 runs to 11 residues. CDR1 is KGHDR and CDR2 is SFDVKD in the germline V gene. This CDR3 is CATSAFDEQYF. DNA of the CDR3: TGTGCCACCAGTGCCTTCGACGAGCAGTACTTC.

This chain connects TRBV6-5 to TRBJ2-7; possible D gene TRBD2, 6 bases. Germline V gives CDR1 MNHEY, CDR2 SVGAGI. V gave up 6 bases and J gave up 4 bases, with 16 bases separating them. The CDR3 runs to 14 residues. The CDR3 DNA sequence: TGTGCCAGCAGACCCGGGACTGCCTTATACGAGCAGTACTTC. This encodes CASRPGTALYEQYF.

The chain couples TRBV10-3 to TRBJ2-5; D gene uncertain. V was shortened by 4 bases and J by 5 bases, with 11 bases between the two germline ends. Germline values: CDR1 ENHRY, CDR2 SYGVKD. The CDR3 covers 13 residues. CDR3 DNA: TGTGCCATCAGTGCCGAGAGTTATGAGACCCAGTACTTC. As protein: CAISAESYETQYF.

The chain combines TRBV5-1 with TRBJ2-5, with a weak D call TRBD1 (8 bases). V was clipped by 3 bases and J by 5 bases, with 14 bases between them. The germline V gene has CDR1 SGHRS and CDR2 YFSETQ. The CDR3 covers 14 residues. This CDR3 reads CASSSTGGEETQYF. The CDR3 DNA follows: TGCGCCAGCAGCTCCACAGGGGGGGAGGAGACCCAGTACTTC.

J is TRBJ2-1 and V is TRBV27; 7 bases fit TRBD1. With V trimmed by 6 bases and J by 7 bases, 3 bases remained unmatched. Germline V gene data show CDR1 as MNHEY and CDR2 as SMNVEV (reference sequence). CDR3 length equals 12 residues. This CDR3 reads CASRKQGNEQFF. The DNA of the CDR3 is TGTGCCAGCAGGAAACAGGGGAATGAGCAGTTCTTC.

CDR3 sequence reads: CASSQARYNEQFF. Here the CDR3 DNA reads TGTGCCAGCAGCCAAGCCCGGTACAATGAGCAGTTCTTC. This chain links TRBV4-2 with TRBJ2-1; the D is unclear. Trimming cost V 1 base and J 4 bases, with 5 bases left between them. This CDR3 has 13 amino acids. Germline-derived CDR1 and CDR2 are LGHNA and YNFKEQ.

The V gene is TRBV13, the J gene TRBJ2-3; 8 bases agree with TRBD2. Losses at the gene ends were 5 bases for V and 5 bases for J; bases not matched to a gene: 6. CDR1 and CDR2 from the germline V gene are PRHDT and FYEKMQ (reference sequence). CDR3 length equals 14 residues. The CDR3 sequence: CASSIGTREDTQYF. The CDR3 nucleotides are TGTGCCAGCAGCATCGGGACTAGAGAAGATACGCAGTATTTT.

The V and J genes are TRBV7-6 and TRBJ1-2, with 8 bases that match TRBD1. The CDR3 length is 14 residues. The germline V gene has CDR1 SGHVS and CDR2 FNYEAQ. V was pared by 2 bases and J by 5 bases, with 4 bases of the junction left unmatched. CDR3: CASSLYGQGYGYTF. As DNA, the CDR3 is TGTGCCAGCAGCTTATACGGACAGGGTTATGGCTACACCTTC.

The genes are TRBV7-9 and TRBJ1-3; D is possibly TRBD1 (6 bases). The CDR3 length is 18 residues. CDR1 and CDR2 from the germline V gene are SEHNR and FQNEAQ (reference sequence). V lost 3 bases to trimming and J lost 0 bases, with 18 bases between them. The CDR3 sequence is CASSLLPGGATSGNTIYF. The CDR3 DNA reads as TGTGCCAGCAGCTTGCTCCCGGGGGGGGCCACCTCTGGAAACACCATATATTTT.

This rearrangement joins TRBV3-1 (or the pseudogene TRBV3-2) to TRBJ2-3, with 15 bases lining up with TRBD2. This CDR3 has 20 amino acids. The J segment lost 5 bases and the V segment lost 11 bases, leaving 23 bases of the junction unmatched. Germline V gives CDR1 LGHDT, CDR2 YNNKEL (reference sequence). The CDR3 loop reads CACGFLGLAGGPSGRDTQYF. CDR3 DNA sequence: TGTGCCTGCGGGTTTCTGGGACTAGCGGGGGGCCCATCGGGTAGAGATACGCAGTATTTT.

The chain links TRBV4-1 to TRBJ2-3; 7 bases match TRBD1. V was pared by 2 bases and J by 4 bases, with 0 bases of the junction left unmatched. This CDR3 spans 13 amino acids. Germline assignment: CDR1 MGHRA and CDR2 YSYEKL. CDR3 sequence (DNA): TGCGCCAGCAGCCAAACAGGGGCAGATACGCAGTATTTT. This codes for CASSQTGADTQYF.

V usage is TRBV4-3 and J usage is TRBJ2-3; D is uncertain. V dropped 4 bases and J dropped 1 base, with 9 bases sitting between them. Per germline, CDR1 LGHNA and CDR2 YSLEER. There are 14 residues in the CDR3. The CDR3 loop reads CASSPGYGTDTQYF. DNA of the CDR3: TGCGCCAGCAGCCCGGGTTATGGCACAGATACGCAGTATTTT.

The gene calls are TRBV28 and TRBJ2-4, with TRBD1 matching 12 bases. V dropped 5 bases and J dropped 6; count of bases not matched to a gene: 8. Germline V CDR1 and CDR2: MDHEN, SYDVKM. This CDR3 region has 16 residues. The CDR3, as DNA: TGTGCCAGCAGTGGGACAGGGGGCGGAGGGGGAAACATTCAGTACTTC. It encodes CASSGTGGGGGNIQYF.

The gene calls are TRBV29-1 and TRBJ2-7, with 10 bases aligning to TRBD1. Germline assignment: CDR1 SQVTM and CDR2 ANQGSEA. The CDR3 is 13 amino acids. With 7 bases clipped from V and 2 bases from J, the junction kept 5 bases outside the gene matches. For the CDR3, the DNA is TGCAGCGGCCGGGACAGGGGCACCTACGAGCAGTACTTC. This translates into CSGRDRGTYEQYF.